Listed below are T cell receptor beta chains from one sample, sequenced in a study of control samples from healthy donors and cancer patients. Libraries were prepared by immunoSEQ multiplex PCR; TCRdb keeps only in-frame clonotypes and omits some of them. In the table there are about 100,000 clones, over 75% of which are singletons. The material sequenced was blood. The origin of the receptors is a woman between 45 and 60 years old in good health. Each CDR3 is given with its conserved first and last residue. Fields, in order: clone size, D gene, J gene, V gene, CDR3 protein, CDR3 DNA. D genes are given only for firm matches. Clone size is given for some rows only: seen once, a few or many times, or a class if the clone is expanded.

- - TRBJ2-5 TRBV18 CASSPNQETQYF TGTGCCAGCTCACCGAATCAAGAGACCCAGTACTTC
- TRBD1 TRBJ2-4 TRBV3-1/TRBV3-2 CASSLTDRGRGNIQYF TGTGCCAGCAGCCTCACGGACAGGGGGCGAGGAAACATTCAGTACTTC
- TRBD2 TRBJ2-1 TRBV15 CATSRGLAGGDNEQFF TGTGCCACCAGCAGAGGATTAGCGGGGGGGGACAATGAGCAGTTCTTC
- TRBD2 TRBJ2-3 TRBV19 CASSPGLASVTQYF TGTGCCAGTAGTCCGGGACTAGCGTCAGTTACGCAGTATTTT
few TRBD1 TRBJ2-1 TRBV19 CASRRQGVYNEQFF TGTGCCAGCCGAAGACAGGGGGTTTACAATGAGCAGTTCTTC
- - TRBJ1-1 TRBV14 CASSQEGTKAFF TGTGCCAGCAGCCAAGAGGGGACGAAAGCTTTCTTT
- - TRBJ1-4 TRBV19 CASSAQSQGINEKLFF TGTGCCAGTAGTGCTCAATCCCAGGGAATTAATGAAAAACTGTTTTTT
- - TRBJ2-1 TRBV5-1 CASSPPVHNEQFF TGCGCCAGCAGCCCACCGGTACACAATGAGCAGTTCTTC
- - TRBJ1-4 TRBV27 CASSIQQVLGNEKLFF TGTGCCAGCAGTATCCAACAGGTTCTGGGAAATGAAAAACTGTTTTTT
- TRBD2 TRBJ2-2 TRBV2 CASCPLAGGLGTGELFF TGTGCCAGCTGTCCACTAGCGGGGGGGCTTGGCACCGGGGAGCTGTTTTTT
- TRBD1 TRBJ1-5 TRBV7-9 CASSRDSYQPQHF TGTGCCAGCAGCAGGGACAGCTATCAGCCCCAGCATTTT
- - TRBJ1-1 TRBV4-1 CASRTGPGDFGEAFF TGCGCCAGCAGAACGGGACCAGGGGATTTCGGTGAAGCTTTCTTT
- - TRBJ2-7 TRBV19 CASSIGTHTSYEQYF TGTGCCAGTAGTATAGGGACACATACTTCCTACGAGCAGTACTTC
- TRBD2 TRBJ2-1 TRBV3-1/TRBV3-2 CASSQDMRGGRDEQFF TGTGCCAGCAGCCAAGACATGCGGGGGGGCCGGGATGAGCAGTTCTTC
- TRBD1 TRBJ2-2 TRBV6-5 CASRDRAAGELFF TGTGCCAGCAGAGACAGGGCGGCCGGGGAGCTGTTTTTT
- - TRBJ2-5 TRBV24-1 CATTPGTGISETQYF TGTGCCACCACCCCCGGCACGGGCATTAGTGAGACCCAGTACTTC
- - TRBJ1-2 TRBV28 CASSTYRGPFHGYTF TGTGCCAGCAGTACGTACAGAGGTCCGTTTCATGGCTACACCTTC
- - TRBJ1-2 TRBV30 CAWSPVNARAYGYTF TGTGCCTGGAGTCCGGTTAATGCCAGGGCTTATGGCTACACCTTC
- TRBD1 TRBJ1-1 TRBV10-2 CASLGTGSTEAFF TGCGCCAGTCTCGGGACAGGGAGTACTGAAGCTTTCTTT
- - TRBJ2-3 TRBV24-1 CATSDWGNTDTQYF TGTGCCACCAGTGATTGGGGTAACACAGATACGCAGTATTTT
- TRBD2 TRBJ2-5 TRBV7-9 CASSPPGGRAGTQYF TGTGCCAGCAGCCCGCCGGGGGGGAGGGCCGGGACCCAGTACTTC
- - TRBJ1-5 TRBV4-2 CASSQDQPGSNQPQHF TGTGCCAGCAGCCAAGATCAGCCCGGAAGCAATCAGCCCCAGCATTTT
- - TRBJ1-1 TRBV30 CAWSVVRGAEAFF TGTGCCTGGAGTGTAGTACGGGGAGCTGAAGCTTTCTTT
- - TRBJ2-2 TRBV28 CASSDETEYTGELFF TGTGCCAGCAGTGATGAGACAGAGTACACCGGGGAGCTGTTTTTT
- TRBD2 TRBJ2-3 TRBV30 CASTGGDGQRTQYF TGTGCCTCGACGGGAGGCGACGGGCAGAGGACGCAGTATTTT
- - TRBJ2-5 TRBV11-3 CASSPRGERETQYF TGTGCCAGCAGTCCACGGGGAGAACGCGAGACCCAGTACTTC
once - TRBJ2-5 TRBV7-7 CASTRDPTYQETQYF TGTGCCAGCACCCGGGACCCTACGTACCAAGAGACCCAGTACTTC
- - TRBJ1-6 TRBV4-1 CASSGGAPSKENSPLHF TGCGCCAGCAGCGGGGGGGCCCCTTCGAAGGAGAATTCACCCCTTCACTTT
- - TRBJ2-5 TRBV14 CASSQGGGFGVLQETQYF TGTGCCAGCAGCCAAGGTGGAGGGTTCGGTGTACTGCAAGAGACCCAGTACTTC
- - TRBJ2-5 TRBV3-1/TRBV3-2 CASSQDSRGETQYF TGTGCCAGCAGCCAAGATAGCAGGGGTGAGACCCAGTACTTC
once - TRBJ1-3 TRBV5-6 CASSVLSSGNTIYF TGTGCCAGCAGTGTGCTGTCCTCTGGAAACACCATATATTTT
once - TRBJ2-5 TRBV9 CASSEGGLSETQYF TGTGCCAGCAGCGAGGGGGGACTATCCGAGACCCAGTACTTC
- - TRBJ2-3 TRBV11-2 CASTLAQGTDTQYF TGTGCCAGCACCCTGGCACAGGGCACAGATACGCAGTATTTT
once TRBD1 TRBJ1-1 TRBV19 CASSFSGQPNTEAFF TGTGCCAGTAGTTTTTCGGGACAGCCTAACACTGAAGCTTTCTTT
- - TRBJ1-1 TRBV11-1 CASSLRQGGTEAFF TGTGCCAGCAGCTTGCGGCAAGGGGGGACTGAAGCTTTCTTT
once TRBD1 TRBJ1-5 TRBV19 CASHRGGGNQPQHF TGTGCCAGCCACAGGGGTGGGGGCAATCAGCCCCAGCATTTT
- TRBD1 TRBJ1-1 TRBV12-5 CASGRQGNTEAFF TGTGCTAGTGGCCGACAGGGTAACACTGAAGCTTTCTTT
- TRBD1 TRBJ2-2 TRBV28 CASSSDRGATGELFF TGTGCCAGCAGTTCGGACAGGGGGGCTACCGGGGAGCTGTTTTTT
- - TRBJ2-3 TRBV6-5 CASSWGDLNTDTQYF TGTGCCAGCAGTTGGGGGGATTTGAACACAGATACGCAGTATTTT